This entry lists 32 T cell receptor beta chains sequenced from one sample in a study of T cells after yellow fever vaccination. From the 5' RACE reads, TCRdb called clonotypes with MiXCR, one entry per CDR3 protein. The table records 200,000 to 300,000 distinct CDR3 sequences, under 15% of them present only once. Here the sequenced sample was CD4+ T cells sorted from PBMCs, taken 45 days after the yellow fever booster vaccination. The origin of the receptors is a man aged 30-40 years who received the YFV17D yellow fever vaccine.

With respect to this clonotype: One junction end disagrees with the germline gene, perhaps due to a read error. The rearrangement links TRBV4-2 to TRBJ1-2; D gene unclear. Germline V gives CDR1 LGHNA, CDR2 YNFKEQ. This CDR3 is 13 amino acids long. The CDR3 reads CAISPGPICGYTF. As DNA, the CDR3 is TGTGCCATCAGCCCCGGGCCAATCTGTGGCTACACCTTC.

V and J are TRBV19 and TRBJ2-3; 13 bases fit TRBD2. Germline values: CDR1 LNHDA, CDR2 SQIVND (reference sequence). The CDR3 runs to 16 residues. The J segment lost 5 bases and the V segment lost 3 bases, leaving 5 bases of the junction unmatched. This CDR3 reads CASSMRTSGSLDTQYF. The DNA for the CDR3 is TGTGCCAGTAGTATGCGGACTAGCGGGAGTCTAGATACGCAGTATTTT.

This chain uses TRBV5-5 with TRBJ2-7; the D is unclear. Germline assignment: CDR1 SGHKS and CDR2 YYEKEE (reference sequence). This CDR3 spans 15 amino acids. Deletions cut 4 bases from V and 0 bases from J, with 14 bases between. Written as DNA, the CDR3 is TGTGCCAGCAGCCCAGGAACGGCGGTCTCCTACGAGCAGTACTTC. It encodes CASSPGTAVSYEQYF.

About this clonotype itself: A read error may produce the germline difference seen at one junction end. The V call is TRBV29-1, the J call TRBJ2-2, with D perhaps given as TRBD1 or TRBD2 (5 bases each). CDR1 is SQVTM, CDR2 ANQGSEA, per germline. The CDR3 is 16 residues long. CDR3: CSVEMGRAELTGKLFF. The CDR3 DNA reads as TGCAGCGTTGAAATGGGCAGGGCCGAGCTTACCGGGAAGCTGTTTTTT.

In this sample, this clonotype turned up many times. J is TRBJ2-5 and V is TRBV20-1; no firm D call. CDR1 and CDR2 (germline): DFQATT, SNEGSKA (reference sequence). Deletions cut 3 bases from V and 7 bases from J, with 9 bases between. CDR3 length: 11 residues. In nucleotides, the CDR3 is TGCAGTGCTAGTGTAGTTGGGACCCAGTACTTC. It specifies CSASVVGTQYF.

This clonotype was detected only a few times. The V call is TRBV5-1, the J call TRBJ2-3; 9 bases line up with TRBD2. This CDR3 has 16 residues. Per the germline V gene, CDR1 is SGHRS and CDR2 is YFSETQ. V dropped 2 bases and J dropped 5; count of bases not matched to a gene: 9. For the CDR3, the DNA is TGCGCCAGCAGCTTAATAGTAGCGGGAGCTGGAGATACGCAGTATTTT. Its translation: CASSLIVAGAGDTQYF.

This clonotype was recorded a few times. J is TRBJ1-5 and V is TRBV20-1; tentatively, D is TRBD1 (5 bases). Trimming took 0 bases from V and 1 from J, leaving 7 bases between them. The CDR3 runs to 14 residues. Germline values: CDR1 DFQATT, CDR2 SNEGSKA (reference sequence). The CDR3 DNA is TGCAGTGCTAGAGATGGGGCGAGCAATCAGCCCCAGCATTTT. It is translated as CSARDGASNQPQHF.

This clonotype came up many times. CDR3 DNA: TGTGCCAGCAGTTTGACAGCTAGCACAGATACGCAGTATTTT. Translating gives CASSLTASTDTQYF. V is TRBV12-3 or TRBV12-4 and J is TRBJ2-3, with D tentatively TRBD1 (5 bases). V was clipped by 3 bases and J by 0 bases, with 7 bases between them. This CDR3 spans 14 amino acids.

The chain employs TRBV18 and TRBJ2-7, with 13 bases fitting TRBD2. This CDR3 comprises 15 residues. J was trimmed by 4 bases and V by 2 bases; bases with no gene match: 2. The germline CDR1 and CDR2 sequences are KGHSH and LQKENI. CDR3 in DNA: TGTGCCAGCTCACCAGGGACTAGCGGGGCATACGAGCAGTACTTC. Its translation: CASSPGTSGAYEQYF.

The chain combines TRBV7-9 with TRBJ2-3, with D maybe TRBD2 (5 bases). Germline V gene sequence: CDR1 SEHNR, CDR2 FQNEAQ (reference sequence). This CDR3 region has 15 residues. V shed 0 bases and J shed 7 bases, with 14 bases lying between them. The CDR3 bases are TGTGCCAGCAGCTTAGCGAGGGAGTCGTTGCATACGCAGTATTTT. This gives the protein CASSLARESLHTQYF.

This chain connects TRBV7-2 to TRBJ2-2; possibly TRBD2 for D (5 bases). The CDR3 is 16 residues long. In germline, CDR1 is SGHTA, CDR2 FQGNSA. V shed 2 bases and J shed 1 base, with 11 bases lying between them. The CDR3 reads CASSLRSSGNTGELFF. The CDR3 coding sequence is TGTGCCAGCAGCTTAAGATCCAGCGGGAACACCGGGGAGCTGTTTTTT.

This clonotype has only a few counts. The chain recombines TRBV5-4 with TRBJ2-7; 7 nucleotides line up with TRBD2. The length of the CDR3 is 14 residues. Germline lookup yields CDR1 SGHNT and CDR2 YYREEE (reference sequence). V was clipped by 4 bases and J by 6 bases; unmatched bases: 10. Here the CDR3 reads CASSPGLGGSEQYF. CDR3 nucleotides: TGTGCCAGCAGCCCGGGACTCGGCGGGAGCGAGCAGTACTTC.

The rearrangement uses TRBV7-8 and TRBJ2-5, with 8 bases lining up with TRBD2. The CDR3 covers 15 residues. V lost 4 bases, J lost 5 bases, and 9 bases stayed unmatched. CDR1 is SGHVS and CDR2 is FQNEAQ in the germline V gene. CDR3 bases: TGTGCCAGCAGCTCCCCTAGCGGGTGGAGGGAGACCCAGTACTTC. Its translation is CASSSPSGWRETQYF.

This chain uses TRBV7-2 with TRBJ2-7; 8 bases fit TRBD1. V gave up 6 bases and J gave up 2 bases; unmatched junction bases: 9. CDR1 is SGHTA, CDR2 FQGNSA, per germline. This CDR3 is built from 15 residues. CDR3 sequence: CASRGRDRKAYEQYF. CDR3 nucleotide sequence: TGTGCCAGCAGGGGACGGGACAGGAAAGCCTACGAGCAGTACTTC.

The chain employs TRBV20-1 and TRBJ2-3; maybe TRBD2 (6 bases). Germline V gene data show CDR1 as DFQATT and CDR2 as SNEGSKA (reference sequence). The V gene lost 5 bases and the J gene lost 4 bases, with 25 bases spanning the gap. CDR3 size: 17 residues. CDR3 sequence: CSAPEGHALWEADTQYF. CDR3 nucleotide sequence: TGCAGTGCTCCCGAGGGTCATGCTTTGTGGGAGGCAGATACGCAGTATTTT.

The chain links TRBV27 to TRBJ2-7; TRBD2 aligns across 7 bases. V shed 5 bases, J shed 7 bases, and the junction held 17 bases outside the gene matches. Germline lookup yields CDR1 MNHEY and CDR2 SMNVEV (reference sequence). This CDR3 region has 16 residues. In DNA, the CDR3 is TGTGCCAGCAGTGACCCAGGGTCAGCGGGAACGTTGGAGCAGTACTTC. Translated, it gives CASSDPGSAGTLEQYF.

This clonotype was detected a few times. DNA for the CDR3: TGTGCCAGCAGTTACGCGGGCCTAACAGATACGCAGTATTTT. It translates to CASSYAGLTDTQYF. The rearrangement joins TRBV6-5 to TRBJ2-3; a possible D gene is TRBD2 (5 bases). Trimming took 2 bases from V and 3 from J, leaving 9 bases between them. CDR1 is MNHEY and CDR2 is SVGAGI in the germline V gene. The CDR3 has 14 amino acids.

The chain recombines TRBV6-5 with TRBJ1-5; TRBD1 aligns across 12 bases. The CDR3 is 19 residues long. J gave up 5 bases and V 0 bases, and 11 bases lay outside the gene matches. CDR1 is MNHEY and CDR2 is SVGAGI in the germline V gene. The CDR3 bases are TGTGCCAGCAGTTACTCGATACGGCCGGGACAGGGGGCCTATCAGCCCCAGCATTTT. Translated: CASSYSIRPGQGAYQPQHF.

CDR3 in DNA: TGCAGTGCTAGGCCCCCCGGTATGCTTGGGGCCAACGTCCTGACTTTC. This sequence encodes CSARPPGMLGANVLTF. V gene TRBV20-1 combines with J gene TRBJ2-6; D is ambiguous. V was clipped by 3 bases and J by 3 bases, with 15 bases between them. Germline V gives CDR1 DFQATT, CDR2 SNEGSKA (reference sequence). CDR3 length: 16 residues.

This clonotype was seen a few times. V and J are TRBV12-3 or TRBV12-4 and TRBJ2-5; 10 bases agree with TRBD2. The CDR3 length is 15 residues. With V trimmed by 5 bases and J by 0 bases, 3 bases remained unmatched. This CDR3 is CASSRTSGYQETQYF. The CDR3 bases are TGTGCCAGCAGTCGGACTAGCGGTTACCAAGAGACCCAGTACTTC.

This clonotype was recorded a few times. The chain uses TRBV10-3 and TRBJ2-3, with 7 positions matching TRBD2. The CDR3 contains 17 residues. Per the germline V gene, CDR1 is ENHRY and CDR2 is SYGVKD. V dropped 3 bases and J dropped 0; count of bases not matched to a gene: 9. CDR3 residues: CAISDSPSGSSTDTQYF. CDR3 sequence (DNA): TGTGCCATCAGTGATTCCCCTAGCGGATCTAGCACAGATACGCAGTATTTT.

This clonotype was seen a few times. The CDR3 is CASVTTGVTEAFF. As DNA, the CDR3 is TGTGCCAGCGTAACGACAGGGGTGACTGAAGCTTTCTTT. This chain connects TRBV12-3 or TRBV12-4 to TRBJ1-1; 8 bases fit TRBD1. V gave up 8 bases and J gave up 5 bases; unmatched junction bases: 7. The CDR3 consists of 13 residues.

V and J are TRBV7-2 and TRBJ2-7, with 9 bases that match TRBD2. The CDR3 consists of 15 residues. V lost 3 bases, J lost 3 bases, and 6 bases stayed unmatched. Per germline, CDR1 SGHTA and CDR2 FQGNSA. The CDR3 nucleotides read TGTGCCAGCAGCTTGGTAGCGGGGGCGGACTACGAGCAGTACTTC. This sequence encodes CASSLVAGADYEQYF.

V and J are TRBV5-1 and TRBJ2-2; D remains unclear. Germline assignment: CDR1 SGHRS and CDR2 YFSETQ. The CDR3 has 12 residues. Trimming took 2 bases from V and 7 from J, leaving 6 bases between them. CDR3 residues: CASSFNGGELFF. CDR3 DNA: TGCGCCAGCAGCTTTAATGGCGGGGAGCTGTTTTTT.

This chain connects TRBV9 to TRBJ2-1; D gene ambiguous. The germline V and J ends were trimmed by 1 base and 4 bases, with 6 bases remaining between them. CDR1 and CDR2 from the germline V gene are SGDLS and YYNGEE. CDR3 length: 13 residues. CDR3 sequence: CASSVSDYNEQFF. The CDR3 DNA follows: TGTGCCAGCAGCGTAAGTGATTACAATGAGCAGTTCTTC.

In DNA form, the CDR3 reads TGTGCCAGCAGTTTCTCTTTCGGGAGATCGAATGAGCAGTTCTTC. Protein product: CASSFSFGRSNEQFF. The chain recombines TRBV12-3 or TRBV12-4 with TRBJ2-1; a weak D match, TRBD2 (6 bases). Trimming removed 3 bases from V and 7 bases from J, with 16 bases in between. The CDR3 is made up of 15 amino acids.

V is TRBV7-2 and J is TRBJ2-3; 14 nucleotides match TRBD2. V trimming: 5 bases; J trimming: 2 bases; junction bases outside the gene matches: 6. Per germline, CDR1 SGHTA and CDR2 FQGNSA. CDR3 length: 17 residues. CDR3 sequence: CASSTRLAGGYTDTQYF. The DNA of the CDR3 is TGTGCCAGCAGCACACGACTAGCGGGAGGGTACACAGATACGCAGTATTTT.

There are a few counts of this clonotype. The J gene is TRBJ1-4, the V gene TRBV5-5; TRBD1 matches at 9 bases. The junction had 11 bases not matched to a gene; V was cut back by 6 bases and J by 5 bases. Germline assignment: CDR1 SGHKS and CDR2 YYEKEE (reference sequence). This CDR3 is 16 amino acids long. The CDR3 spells CASILYLGTGNEKLFF. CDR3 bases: TGTGCCAGCATTCTCTACCTCGGGACAGGGAATGAAAAACTGTTTTTT.

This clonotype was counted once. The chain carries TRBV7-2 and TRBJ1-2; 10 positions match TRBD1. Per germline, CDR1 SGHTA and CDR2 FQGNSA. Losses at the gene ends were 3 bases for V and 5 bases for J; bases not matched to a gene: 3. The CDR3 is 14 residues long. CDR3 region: CASSLDRGAYGYTF. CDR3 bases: TGTGCCAGCAGCTTGGACAGGGGGGCTTATGGCTACACCTTC.

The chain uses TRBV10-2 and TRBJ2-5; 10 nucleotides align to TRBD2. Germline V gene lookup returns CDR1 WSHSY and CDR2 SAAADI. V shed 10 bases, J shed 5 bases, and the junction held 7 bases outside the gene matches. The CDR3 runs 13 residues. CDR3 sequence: CATRLAGVETQYF. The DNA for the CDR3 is TGCGCCACTCGCCTAGCGGGAGTTGAGACCCAGTACTTC.

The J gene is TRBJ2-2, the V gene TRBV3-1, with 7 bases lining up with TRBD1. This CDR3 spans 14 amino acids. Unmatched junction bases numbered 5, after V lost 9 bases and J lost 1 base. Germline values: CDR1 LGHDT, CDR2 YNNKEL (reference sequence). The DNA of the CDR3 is TGTGCCAGTAATAGGGACAGGAACACCGGGGAGCTGTTTTTT. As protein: CASNRDRNTGELFF. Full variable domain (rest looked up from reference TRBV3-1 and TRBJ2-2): DTAVSQTPKYLVTQMGNDKSIKCEQNLGHDTMYWYKQDSKKFLKIMFSYNNKELIINETVPNRFSPKSPDKAHLNLHINSLELGDSAVYFCASNRDRNTGELFFGEGSRLTVL.

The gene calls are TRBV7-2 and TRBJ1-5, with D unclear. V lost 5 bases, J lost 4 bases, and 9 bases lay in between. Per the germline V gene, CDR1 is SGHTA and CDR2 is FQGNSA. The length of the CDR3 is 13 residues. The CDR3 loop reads CASSPVWNQPQHF. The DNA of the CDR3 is TGTGCCAGCAGCCCCGTGTGGAATCAGCCCCAGCATTTT.